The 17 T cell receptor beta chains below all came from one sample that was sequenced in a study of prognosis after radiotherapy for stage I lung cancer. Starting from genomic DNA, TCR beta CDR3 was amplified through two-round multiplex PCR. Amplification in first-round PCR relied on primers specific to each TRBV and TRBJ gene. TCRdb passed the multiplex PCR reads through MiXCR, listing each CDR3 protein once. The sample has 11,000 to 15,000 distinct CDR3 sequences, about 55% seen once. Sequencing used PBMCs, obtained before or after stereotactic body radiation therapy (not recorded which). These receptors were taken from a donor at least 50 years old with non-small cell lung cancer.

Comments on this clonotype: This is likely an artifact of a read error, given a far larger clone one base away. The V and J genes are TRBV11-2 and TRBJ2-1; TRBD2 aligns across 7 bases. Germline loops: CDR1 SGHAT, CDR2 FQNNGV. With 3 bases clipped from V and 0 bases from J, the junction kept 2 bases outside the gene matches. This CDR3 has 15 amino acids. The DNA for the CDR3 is TGTGCCAGCAGCTTTACTAGCGTCTCCTACAATGAGCAGTTCTTC. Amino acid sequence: CASSFTSVSYNEQFF.

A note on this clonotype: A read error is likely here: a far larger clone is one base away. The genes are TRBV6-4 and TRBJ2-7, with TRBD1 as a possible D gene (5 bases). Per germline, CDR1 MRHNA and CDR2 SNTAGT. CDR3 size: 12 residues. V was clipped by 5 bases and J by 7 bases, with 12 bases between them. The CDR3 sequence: CASSNRWFEQYF. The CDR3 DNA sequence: TGTGCCAGCAGTAACAGGTGGTTTGAGCAGTACTTC.

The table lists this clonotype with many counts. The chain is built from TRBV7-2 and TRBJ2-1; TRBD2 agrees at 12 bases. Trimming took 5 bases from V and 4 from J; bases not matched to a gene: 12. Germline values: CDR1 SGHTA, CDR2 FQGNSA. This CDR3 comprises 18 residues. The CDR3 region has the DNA TGTGCCAGCAGCCCGACTAGCGGGAGTGTCACTTCTTACAATGAGCAGTTCTTC. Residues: CASSPTSGSVTSYNEQFF.

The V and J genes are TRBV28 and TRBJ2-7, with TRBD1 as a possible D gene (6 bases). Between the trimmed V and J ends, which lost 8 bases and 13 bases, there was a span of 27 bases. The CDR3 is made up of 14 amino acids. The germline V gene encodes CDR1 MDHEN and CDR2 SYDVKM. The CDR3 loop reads CASGHDHRVWVHYF. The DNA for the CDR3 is TGTGCCAGCGGCCATGACCACAGGGTTTGGGTGCATTACTTC.

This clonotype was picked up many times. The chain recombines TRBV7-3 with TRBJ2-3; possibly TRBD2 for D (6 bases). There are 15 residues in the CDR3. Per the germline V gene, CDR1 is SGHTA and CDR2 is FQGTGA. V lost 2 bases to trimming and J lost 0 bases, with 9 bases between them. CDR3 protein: CASSLVAASTDTQYF. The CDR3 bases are TGTGCCAGCAGCTTAGTAGCGGCAAGCACAGATACGCAGTATTTT. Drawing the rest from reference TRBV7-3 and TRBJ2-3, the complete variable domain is GAGVSQTPSNKVTEKGKYVELRCDPISGHTALYWYRQSLGQGPEFLIYFQGTGAADDSGLPNDRFFAVRPEGSVSTLKIQRTERGDSAVYLCASSLVAASTDTQYFGPGTRLTVL.

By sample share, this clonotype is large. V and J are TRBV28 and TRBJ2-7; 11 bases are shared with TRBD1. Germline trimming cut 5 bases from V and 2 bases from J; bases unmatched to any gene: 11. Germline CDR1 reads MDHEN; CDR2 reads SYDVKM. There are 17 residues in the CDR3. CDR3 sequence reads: CASSPASRDRGAYEQYF. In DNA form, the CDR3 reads TGTGCCAGCAGTCCAGCTTCCCGGGACAGGGGGGCCTACGAGCAGTACTTC.

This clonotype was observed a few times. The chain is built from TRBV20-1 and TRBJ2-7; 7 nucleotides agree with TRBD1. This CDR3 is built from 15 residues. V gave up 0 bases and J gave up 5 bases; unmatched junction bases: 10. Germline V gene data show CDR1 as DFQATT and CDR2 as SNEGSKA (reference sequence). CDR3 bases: TGCAGTGCTAGAGAGCCCTTGACAGGGTCGGACGAGCAGTACTTC. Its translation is CSAREPLTGSDEQYF.

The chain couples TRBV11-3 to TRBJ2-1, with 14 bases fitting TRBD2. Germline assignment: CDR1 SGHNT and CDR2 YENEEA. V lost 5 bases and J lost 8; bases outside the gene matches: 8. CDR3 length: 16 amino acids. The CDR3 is CASSRGTSGSLDEQFF. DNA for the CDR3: TGTGCCAGCAGCCGGGGGACTAGCGGGAGTCTCGATGAGCAGTTCTTC.

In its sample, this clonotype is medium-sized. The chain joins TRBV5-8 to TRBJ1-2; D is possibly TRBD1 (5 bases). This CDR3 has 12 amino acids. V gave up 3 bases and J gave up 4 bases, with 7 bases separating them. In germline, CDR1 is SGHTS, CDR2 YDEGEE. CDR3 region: CASSSQGYGYTF. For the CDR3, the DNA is TGTGCCAGCAGCTCCCAGGGCTATGGCTACACCTTC.

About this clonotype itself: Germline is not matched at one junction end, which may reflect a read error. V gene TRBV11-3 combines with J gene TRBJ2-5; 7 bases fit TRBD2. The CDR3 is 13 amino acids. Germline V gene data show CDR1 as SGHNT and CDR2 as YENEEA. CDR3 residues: CASSRGLEETKYF. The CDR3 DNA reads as TGTGCCAGCAGCAGAGGACTAGAGGAGACCAAGTACTTC.

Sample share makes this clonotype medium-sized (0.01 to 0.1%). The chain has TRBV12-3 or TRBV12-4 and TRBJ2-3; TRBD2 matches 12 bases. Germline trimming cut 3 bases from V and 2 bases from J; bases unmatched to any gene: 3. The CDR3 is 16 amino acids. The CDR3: CASSFRLAGDTDTQYF. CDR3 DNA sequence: TGTGCCAGCAGTTTCCGACTAGCGGGGGACACAGATACGCAGTATTTT.

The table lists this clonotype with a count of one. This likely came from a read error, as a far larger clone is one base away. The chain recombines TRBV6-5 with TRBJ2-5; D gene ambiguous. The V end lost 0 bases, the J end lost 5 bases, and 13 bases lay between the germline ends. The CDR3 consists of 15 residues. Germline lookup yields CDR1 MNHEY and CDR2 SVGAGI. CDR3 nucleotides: TGTGCCAGCAGTTACTCGAGAGTCACTTTTGAGACCCAGTACTTC. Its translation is CASSYSRVTFETQYF.

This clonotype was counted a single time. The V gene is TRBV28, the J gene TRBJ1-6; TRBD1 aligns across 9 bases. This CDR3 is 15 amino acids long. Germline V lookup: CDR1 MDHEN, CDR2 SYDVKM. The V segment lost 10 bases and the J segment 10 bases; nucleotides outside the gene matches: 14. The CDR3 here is CAIILRDRVVSPLHF. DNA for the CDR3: TGTGCCATCATTCTCCGGGACAGGGTAGTGTCACCCCTCCACTTT.

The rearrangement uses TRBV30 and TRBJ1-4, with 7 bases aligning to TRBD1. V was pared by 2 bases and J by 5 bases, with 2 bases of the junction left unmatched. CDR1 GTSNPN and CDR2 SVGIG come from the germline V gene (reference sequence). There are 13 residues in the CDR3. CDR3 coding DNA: TGTGCCTGGAGTCGGACAGGCAATGAAAAACTGTTTTTT. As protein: CAWSRTGNEKLFF.

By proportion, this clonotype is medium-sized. The CDR3 DNA is TGTGCCAGCAGTGAAGCTACGGACTCTGACTACGAGCAGTACTTC. It is translated as CASSEATDSDYEQYF. The chain joins TRBV2 to TRBJ2-7, with a possible D match to TRBD2 (5 bases). This CDR3 has 15 amino acids. The germline V and J ends were trimmed by 0 bases and 3 bases, with 12 bases remaining between them. From germline, CDR1 is SNHLY and CDR2 FYNNEI.

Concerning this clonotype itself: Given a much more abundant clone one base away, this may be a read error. DNA of the CDR3: TGCACGGTCGGCGGAACTGGAGCTTTCTTT. Its translation: CTVGGTGAFF. The chain links TRBV29-1 to TRBJ1-1; D not certain. Germline-derived CDR1 and CDR2 are SQVTM and ANQGSEA. There are 10 residues in the CDR3.

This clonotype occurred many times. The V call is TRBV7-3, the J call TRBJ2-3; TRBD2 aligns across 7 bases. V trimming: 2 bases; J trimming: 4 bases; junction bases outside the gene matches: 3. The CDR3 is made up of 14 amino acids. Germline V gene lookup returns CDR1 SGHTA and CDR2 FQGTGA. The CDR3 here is CASSLAGAPDTQYF. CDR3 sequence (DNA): TGTGCCAGCAGCTTAGCGGGAGCCCCAGATACGCAGTATTTT.